Here is one T cell receptor (beta chain) with its context. The sample originates from a study of blood T cell repertoires in COVID-19. Generated by immunoSEQ multiplex PCR, the TCRdb table keeps only in-frame clones and is missing some. The table records fewer than 700,000 clones, approximately 88% of them present only once. This CDR3 region has 12 residues. Germline loops: CDR1 SGHKS, CDR2 YYEKEE (reference sequence). V was clipped by 3 bases and J by 12 bases, with 12 bases between them. This sequence originates from a woman between 50 and 59 years old with COVID-19, enrolled during active disease. The chain is built from TRBV5-5 and TRBJ1-4; maybe TRBD1 (5 bases). The specimen sequenced was peripheral blood. The CDR3 sequence: CASSWGEGELFF. Here the CDR3 DNA reads TGTGCCAGCAGCTGGGGGGAGGGCGAACTGTTTTTT.